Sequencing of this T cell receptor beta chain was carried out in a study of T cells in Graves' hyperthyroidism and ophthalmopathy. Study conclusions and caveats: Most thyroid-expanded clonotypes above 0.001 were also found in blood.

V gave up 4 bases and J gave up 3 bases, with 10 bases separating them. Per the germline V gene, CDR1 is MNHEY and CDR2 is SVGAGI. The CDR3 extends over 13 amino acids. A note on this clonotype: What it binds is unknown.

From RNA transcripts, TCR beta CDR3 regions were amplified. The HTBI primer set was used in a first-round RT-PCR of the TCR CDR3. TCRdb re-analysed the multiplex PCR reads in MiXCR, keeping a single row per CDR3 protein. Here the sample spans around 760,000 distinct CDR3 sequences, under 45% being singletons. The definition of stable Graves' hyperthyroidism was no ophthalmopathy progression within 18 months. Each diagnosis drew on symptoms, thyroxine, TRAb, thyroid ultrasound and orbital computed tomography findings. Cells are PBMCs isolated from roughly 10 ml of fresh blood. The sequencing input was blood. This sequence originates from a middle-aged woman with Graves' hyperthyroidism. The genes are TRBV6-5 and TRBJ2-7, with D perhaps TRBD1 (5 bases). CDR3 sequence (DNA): TGTGCCAGCAGTTTACAGGTTAACTACGAGCAGTACTTC. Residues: CASSLQVNYEQYF.